This TCR beta chain stems from a study of blood T cell repertoires in COVID-19. As for the study in general: Whether acute or convalescent, the COVID-19 samples came from the United States, Italy and Spain. In each case, the material was cDNA or gDNA derived from T cells, B-cell-depleted T cells, or PBMCs.

Germline CDR1 reads SGDLS; CDR2 reads YYNGEE. The CDR3 spans 15 residues. Trimming took 0 bases from V and 4 from J, leaving 11 bases between them. Source study methods: Reference gene primer amplification gave nucleated cell count estimates. TCRdb's copy holds only in-frame clones and misses some; the assay was immunoSEQ multiplex PCR. V, J and clone size derive from that table, while D and trimming were established from the DNA sequence. This table has 110,000 to 150,000 clones, 70% to 85% appearing once. This chain connects TRBV9 to TRBJ1-5; D ambiguous. Sequencing was carried out using peripheral blood. The source of this sequence is a man aged 55-75 years with active or convalescent COVID-19. CDR3 residues: CASSVGWEWNQPQHF. The CDR3 DNA follows: TGTGCCAGCAGCGTAGGGTGGGAGTGGAATCAGCCCCAGCATTTT.